This T cell receptor beta chain is drawn from a study of blood T cells in healthy people across ages. The CDR3 is made up of 13 amino acids. The ends were cut back, 6 bases at V and 8 bases at J, with 16 bases in the middle. Germline-derived CDR1 and CDR2 are DFQATT and SNEGSKA (reference sequence). A second about 7 to 12 cycle PCR used barcoded and J-beta primers. Via MiXCR, TCRdb re-called the 5' RACE reads, giving one row per CDR3 protein. The sample has 450,000 to 700,000 distinct CDR3 sequences, approximately 25% seen once; the top ten hold about 18%. Material for sequencing was blood. The V and J genes are TRBV20-1 and TRBJ1-4, with D hard to call. The origin of this receptor is a woman in her 70s in good health. In DNA, the CDR3 is TGCAGTGCCCCGGACCCCCGGGGAGAAAAACTGTTTTTT. This gives the protein CSAPDPRGEKLFF.